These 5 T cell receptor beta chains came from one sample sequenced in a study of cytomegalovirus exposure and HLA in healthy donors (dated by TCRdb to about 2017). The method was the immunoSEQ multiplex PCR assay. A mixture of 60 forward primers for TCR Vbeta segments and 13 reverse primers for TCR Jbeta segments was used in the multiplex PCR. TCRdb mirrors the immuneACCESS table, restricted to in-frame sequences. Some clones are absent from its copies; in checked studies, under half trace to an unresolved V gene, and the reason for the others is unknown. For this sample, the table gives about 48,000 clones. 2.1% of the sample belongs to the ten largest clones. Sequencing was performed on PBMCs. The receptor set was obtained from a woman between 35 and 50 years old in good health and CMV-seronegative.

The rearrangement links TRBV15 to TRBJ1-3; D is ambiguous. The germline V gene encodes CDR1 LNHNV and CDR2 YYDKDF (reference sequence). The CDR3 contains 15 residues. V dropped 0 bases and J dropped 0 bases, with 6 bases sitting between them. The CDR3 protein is CATSRDMSSGNTIYF. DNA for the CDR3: TGTGCCACCAGCAGAGATATGAGCTCTGGAAACACCATATATTTT.

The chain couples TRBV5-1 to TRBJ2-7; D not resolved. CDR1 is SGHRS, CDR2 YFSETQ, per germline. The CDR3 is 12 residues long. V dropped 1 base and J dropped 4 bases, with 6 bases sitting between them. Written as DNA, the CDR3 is TGCGCCAGCAGCTTGAATACTTACGAGCAGTACTTC. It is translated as CASSLNTYEQYF.

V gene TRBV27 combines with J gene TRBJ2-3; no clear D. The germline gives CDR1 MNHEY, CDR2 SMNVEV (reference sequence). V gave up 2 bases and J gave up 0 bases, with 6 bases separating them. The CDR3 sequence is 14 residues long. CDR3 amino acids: CASSLTVSTDTQYF. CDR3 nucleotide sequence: TGTGCCAGCAGTTTAACGGTTAGCACAGATACGCAGTATTTT.

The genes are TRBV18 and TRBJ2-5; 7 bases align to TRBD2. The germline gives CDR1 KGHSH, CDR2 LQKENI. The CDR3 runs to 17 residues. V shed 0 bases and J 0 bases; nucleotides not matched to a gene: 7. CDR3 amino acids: CASSPPGIAGYQETQYF. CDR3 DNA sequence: TGTGCCAGCTCACCACCTGGGATAGCGGGCTACCAAGAGACCCAGTACTTC.

The CDR3 nucleotides read TGTGCCAGCAGTGAAGGGCCCTTCTATAATTCACCCCTCCACTTT. It encodes CASSEGPFYNSPLHF. The rearrangement uses TRBV2 and TRBJ1-6, with D unresolved. V was trimmed by 1 base and J by 3 bases, leaving 7 bases between them. The CDR3 spans 15 residues. CDR1 is SNHLY and CDR2 is FYNNEI in the germline V gene.